This T cell receptor beta chain was identified during a study of T-cell reconstitution after alpha-beta-depleted transplantation in children. Whole-study findings and limits: Reported findings indicate that, about two months after transplant, alpha-beta T cells came from several hundred expanded clones, which were derived from non-depleted graft cells. It was surviving recipient T cells and thymic progenitors that gave some patients high TCRbeta diversity at day 60. Once a year had passed after transplant, T-cell counts and diversity came mostly from newly produced T cells.

In this sample, this clonotype turned up many times. The antigen remains undetermined. Preparation of the TCRbeta library involved a method that used unique molecular identifiers. Each CDR3 protein gets one entry after TCRdb re-called the PCR reads with MiXCR. The sample has 400,000 to 550,000 distinct CDR3 sequences, about 10% seen once. The germline CDR1 and CDR2 sequences are SGHRS and YFSETQ. The junction had 6 bases not matched to a gene; V was cut back by 4 bases and J by 4 bases. The CDR3 is made up of 14 amino acids. The input for sequencing was PBMCs, taken before TCRalphabeta/CD19-depleted stem cell transplant. The J gene is TRBJ2-3, the V gene TRBV5-1; 7 nucleotides align to TRBD1. The sequence was obtained from a child aged 2 to 15 with inherited bone marrow failure, due to receive a stem cell transplant. The CDR3 coding sequence is TGCGCCAGCAGCCCCGGACAGGCCCCAGATACGCAGTATTTT. It codes for CASSPGQAPDTQYF.